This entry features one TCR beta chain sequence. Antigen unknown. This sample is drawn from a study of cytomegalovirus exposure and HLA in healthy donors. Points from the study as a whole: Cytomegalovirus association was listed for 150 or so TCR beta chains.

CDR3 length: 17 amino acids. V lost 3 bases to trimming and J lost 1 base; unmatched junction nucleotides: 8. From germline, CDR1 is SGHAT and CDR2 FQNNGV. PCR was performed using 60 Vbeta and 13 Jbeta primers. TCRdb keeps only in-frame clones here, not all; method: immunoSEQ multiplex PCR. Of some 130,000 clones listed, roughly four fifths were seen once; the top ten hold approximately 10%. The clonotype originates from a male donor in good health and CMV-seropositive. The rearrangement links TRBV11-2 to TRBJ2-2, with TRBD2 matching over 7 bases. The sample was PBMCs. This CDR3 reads CASSFSRLAMNTGELFF. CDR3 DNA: TGTGCCAGCAGCTTCTCCCGACTAGCCATGAACACCGGGGAGCTGTTTTTT.